This TCR beta chain was captured in a study of identical twins. General observations from the study: Partial confounding of zero-insertion analyses by invariant MAIT and iNKT cells was possible. When twins shared out-of-frame alpha sequences, those sequences had excess low generation probability.

Each donor (without exception) was a healthy Caucasian. Germline loops: CDR1 SNHLY, CDR2 FYNNEI. The junction had 4 bases not matched to a gene; V was cut back by 6 bases and J by 4 bases. This CDR3 is built from 14 residues. Turning to this clonotype: Antigen: not known.

A universal primer site arose from template switching, and cDNA bore unique molecular identifiers. TCRdb itself ran the 5' RACE reads through MiXCR, one entry per CDR3 protein. Of about 1.7 million distinct CDR3 sequences in the sample, roughly 35% are singletons; the top ten hold around 0.3%. The source of this sequence is a newborn girl in good health. The genes are TRBV2 and TRBJ2-5; 11 positions match TRBD2. Sequenced material: cord blood. The CDR3 DNA reads TGTGCCAGCAGGCAACTAGCGGGGGTAGAGACCCAGTACTTC. Protein: CASRQLAGVETQYF.